This is a list of T cell receptor beta chains from one sample in a study of CD8 T cells in ankylosing spondylitis. TCRdb reanalysed the 5' RACE reads using MiXCR and keeps one entry per CDR3 protein. Altogether some 140,000 distinct CDR3 sequences are present, about 7% being singletons, with the ten largest covering around 12%. Sequenced material: blood, either unsorted or a sorted T cell fraction (not recorded which). These receptors came from a female donor with ankylosing spondylitis or in good health (not recorded which). Each CDR3 is given with its conserved first and last residue. D genes are given only for firm matches. Not all rows give a size; the values are once, few, many and, for expanded clones, a class.

TRBV30	NA	many	15	TRBJ2-1	TGTGCCTGGGTCTTGACCCCGGCCGCTTACAATGAGCAGTTCTTC	CAWVLTPAAYNEQFF
TRBV4-1	NA	many	16	TRBJ1-4	TGCGCCAGCAGCCACCAAGATATTTGGGGGAATGAAAAACTGTTTTTT	CASSHQDIWGNEKLFF
TRBV27	NA	many	14	TRBJ1-2	TGTGCCAGCAGCCGAGGGGACGGCGTAGGGGGCTACACCTTC	CASSRGDGVGGYTF
TRBV5-1	NA	many	15	TRBJ1-1	TGCGCCAGCAGCTTGACCGCCCTCGACAACACTGAAGCTTTCTTT	CASSLTALDNTEAFF
TRBV5-8	TRBD1	NA	16	TRBJ1-1	TGTGCCAGCAGCGACAGGGGGCTCGGGATGAACACTGAAGCTTTCTTT	CASSDRGLGMNTEAFF
TRBV27	NA	many	15	TRBJ2-3	TGTGCCAGCAGTTTATCCAACTTGGCCTCAGATACGCAGTATTTT	CASSLSNLASDTQYF
TRBV7-2	TRBD2	few	14	TRBJ2-1	TGTGCCAGCAGCTCAGCGGGGGGTCTCAATGAGCAGTTCTTC	CASSSAGGLNEQFF
TRBV15	TRBD2	many	13	TRBJ2-1	TGTGCCACCGCCGGGGGGACCTACAATGAGCAGTTCTTC	CATAGGTYNEQFF
TRBV7-9	NA	many	11	TRBJ1-1	TGTGCCAGCGGTACTAACACTGAAGCTTTCTTT	CASGTNTEAFF
TRBV20-1	NA	many	13	TRBJ1-1	TGCAGTGCTTCAGGACACCTGAACACTGAAGCTTTCTTT	CSASGHLNTEAFF
TRBV14	TRBD1	NA	15	TRBJ1-1	TGTGCCAGCAGCCCCCACAGGGGACAGGGCACTGAAGCTTTCTTT	CASSPHRGQGTEAFF
TRBV12-3/TRBV12-4	NA	many	14	TRBJ1-5	TGTGCCAGCAGTTTATTCTTTGGGAGTCAGCCCCAGCATTTT	CASSLFFGSQPQHF
TRBV5-1	TRBD1	many	13	TRBJ2-4	TGCGCCAGCAGCTTCGGACAGGGAAACATTCAGTACTTC	CASSFGQGNIQYF
TRBV11-2	NA	many	16	TRBJ2-3	TGTGCCAGCAGCTTATCCGCGACCCCGCCCCTGAATACGCAGTATTTT	CASSLSATPPLNTQYF
TRBV3-1	NA	few	15	TRBJ1-4	TGTGCCAGCAGCCGCCGGGATCTGGCTAATGAAAAACTGTTTTTT	CASSRRDLANEKLFF
TRBV3-1	TRBD1	NA	15	TRBJ1-5	TGTGCCAGCTGCCGGGACAGGGGGAAATATCGGCCCCAGCATTTT	CASCRDRGKYRPQHF
TRBV4-1	NA	many	15	TRBJ1-5	TGCGCCAGCAGCCAAGGGGGGCCCAGCAATCAGCCCCAGCATTTT	CASSQGGPSNQPQHF
TRBV27	TRBD2	NA	14	TRBJ2-7	TGTGCCAGCAGTTTGGGACTAAGAGGCTACGAGCAGTACTTC	CASSLGLRGYEQYF
TRBV12-3/TRBV12-4	NA	many	13	TRBJ1-1	TGTGCCAGCAGTTTTCGGGCGAACACTGAAGCTTTCTTT	CASSFRANTEAFF
TRBV5-1	NA	many	15	TRBJ2-2	TGCGCCAGCAGCCCACTAGGTCCGGAGGGCGGGGAGCTGTTTTTT	CASSPLGPEGGELFF
TRBV11-3	NA	few	16	TRBJ2-2	TGTGCCAGCAGCTTACTCCCGATCGCGAACACCGGGGAGCTGTTTTTT	CASSLLPIANTGELFF
TRBV2	NA	NA	11	TRBJ1-3	TGTGCCAAGAGCTCTGGAAACACCATATATTTT	CAKSSGNTIYF
TRBV4-1	TRBD1	many	15	TRBJ1-2	TGCGCCAGCAGCCATGGACAGGCACGCTATGCGAGCTACACCTTC	CASSHGQARYASYTF
TRBV3-1	NA	many	15	TRBJ1-2	TGTGCCAGCAGCCCTCGGACCAGACGCCACTATGGCTACACCTTC	CASSPRTRRHYGYTF
TRBV20-1	NA	few	12	TRBJ2-1	TGCAGTGCTATTGCGGGGCCCACTGAGCAGTTCTTC	CSAIAGPTEQFF
TRBV29-1	NA	NA	12	TRBJ2-5	TGCAGCGCAGGGGACCGGAGTGAGACCCAGTACTTC	CSAGDRSETQYF
TRBV11-1	NA	many	15	TRBJ2-1	TGTGCCAGCAGCCCTGGGCCAGACTCCTACAATGAGCAGTTCTTC	CASSPGPDSYNEQFF
TRBV9	TRBD1	NA	16	TRBJ2-2	TGTGCCAGCAGGAGGGATACAGGGGCTGACACCGGGGAGCTGTTTTTT	CASRRDTGADTGELFF
TRBV7-9	NA	many	17	TRBJ1-2	TGTGCCAGCAGCTCTCCAAAAAGAACGACAGGAAACTATGGCTACACCTTC	CASSSPKRTTGNYGYTF
TRBV4-1	NA	many	15	TRBJ1-2	TGCGCCAGCAGCCAGGCAGACCAACCCCACTATGGCTACACCTTC	CASSQADQPHYGYTF
TRBV6-2/TRBV6-3	NA	NA	15	TRBJ1-6	TGTGCCAGCAGTTTGGGGGTGCAGTTTAATTCACCCATCCACTTT	CASSLGVQFNSPIHF
TRBV20-1	NA	many	11	TRBJ1-2	TGCAGTGCTCAATCAGGGTGGGGCTACACCTTC	CSAQSGWGYTF
TRBV20-1	NA	many	12	TRBJ1-5	TGCAGTGCCCCCATCGGGAATCAGCCCCAGCATTTT	CSAPIGNQPQHF
TRBV9	NA	NA	17	TRBJ1-3	TGTGCCAGCAGTGCTTTGGGGCAGGGGCACGCTGGAAACACCATATATTTT	CASSALGQGHAGNTIYF
TRBV12-5	TRBD1	many	12	TRBJ1-1	TGTGCTAGTGGTTTGGGACAGGGAGAGGCTTTCTTT	CASGLGQGEAFF
TRBV4-3	NA	many	18	TRBJ2-1	TGCGCCAGCAGCCAAGTCGAACGTAGCCACTTTTCGGACAATGAGCAGTTCTTC	CASSQVERSHFSDNEQFF
TRBV20-1	TRBD1	many	16	TRBJ1-2	TGCAGTGCTAGTTGGACAGGTCCAAACCAACTCTATGGCTACACCTTC	CSASWTGPNQLYGYTF
TRBV3-1	NA	many	14	TRBJ2-3	TGTGCCAGCAGCCAGACCGCTAGCACAGATACGCAGTATTTT	CASSQTASTDTQYF
TRBV4-1	TRBD2	many	17	TRBJ2-1	TGCGCCAGCAGCCTCGGGGGGATAGCGGGGTTGTACAATGAGCAGTTCTTC	CASSLGGIAGLYNEQFF
TRBV3-1	NA	many	15	TRBJ2-7	TGTGCCAGCAGCCAAGGAGGGTTAAGCTCCTACGAGCAGTACTTC	CASSQGGLSSYEQYF
TRBV5-6	NA	many	11	TRBJ1-2	TGTGCCAGCAGCTTAGACTATGGCTACACCTTC	CASSLDYGYTF
TRBV3-1	TRBD1	many	15	TRBJ1-2	TGTGCCAGCACCGAGACAGGGGGCGAACGATATGGCTACACCTTC	CASTETGGERYGYTF
TRBV12-3/TRBV12-4	TRBD2	many	13	TRBJ2-2	TGTGCCAGCAGCATTGGGGGGGCCGGGGAGCTGTTTTTT	CASSIGGAGELFF
TRBV14	NA	many	14	TRBJ1-1	TGTGCCAGCAGCCCCCGGCCTGAGAACACTGAAGCTTTCTTT	CASSPRPENTEAFF
TRBV7-9	NA	few	14	TRBJ1-1	TGTGCCAGCAGCTTAGCAGGGTCAGGCACTGAAGCTTTCTTT	CASSLAGSGTEAFF
TRBV20-1	TRBD2	many	11	TRBJ2-5	TGCAGTGCTGTAGCGGGGCGGACCCAGTACTTC	CSAVAGRTQYF
TRBV4-3	TRBD2	many	17	TRBJ2-5	TGCGCCAGCAGCCAAGATCTAGCGGGGGTTTTTCTGGAGACCCAGTACTTC	CASSQDLAGVFLETQYF
TRBV11-2	NA	many	17	TRBJ2-1	TGTGCCAGCAGCTTACTGGCAGGGGGGGTACCAATAGAGGAGCAGTTCTTC	CASSLLAGGVPIEEQFF
TRBV12-3/TRBV12-4	NA	many	14	TRBJ1-5	TGTGCCAGCAGTTTTGGGGGGCGCGATCAGCCCCAGCATTTT	CASSFGGRDQPQHF
TRBV5-1	NA	many	15	TRBJ1-2	TGCGCCAGCAGCCCGGGGGGAAGTATCAACTATGGCTACACCTTC	CASSPGGSINYGYTF
TRBV7-6	NA	many	15	TRBJ2-3	TGTGCCAGCAGCTTGGGCCGGACTGAGGCAGATACGCAGTATTTT	CASSLGRTEADTQYF
TRBV6-1	NA	many	15	TRBJ1-1	TGTGCCAGCAGTCGTAACGAGGGGGGGAACACTGAAGCTTTCTTT	CASSRNEGGNTEAFF
TRBV4-1	TRBD2	many	17	TRBJ2-5	TGCGCCAGCAGCCAATCCGTCGGGGGGGCCGGGCGAGAGACCCAGTACTTC	CASSQSVGGAGRETQYF
TRBV5-1	TRBD1	many	16	TRBJ2-7	TGCGCCAGCAGCTCATCCGGGACAGGGCTTTCCTACGAGCAGTACTTC	CASSSSGTGLSYEQYF
TRBV11-2	NA	many	13	TRBJ2-3	TGTGCCAGCAGCTTCCCAATCACAGATACGCAGTATTTT	CASSFPITDTQYF
TRBV2	TRBD2	many	14	TRBJ2-1	TGTGCCAGCAGGGAACGACTAGCGGGTAATGAGCAGTTCTTC	CASRERLAGNEQFF
TRBV29-1	TRBD1	few	12	TRBJ1-3	TGCAGCGTTGAGGGACAGCCAAACACCATATATTTT	CSVEGQPNTIYF
TRBV20-1	NA	few	13	TRBJ1-5	TGCAGTGCCCTACAGGGAGGCAATCAGCCCCAGCATTTT	CSALQGGNQPQHF